The following is a T cell receptor (beta chain) sequence with its context. The antigen is undetermined. These data come from a study of blood T cells in healthy people across ages. Study-level findings and limits: Greater diversity and more naive CD4+ cells were seen in long-lived donors than in aged donors.

The J segment lost 6 bases and the V segment lost 4 bases, leaving 5 bases of the junction unmatched. The CDR3 consists of 15 residues. Germline CDR1 reads KGHDR; CDR2 reads SFDVKD. The second PCR ran roughly 7 to 12 cycles with a sample-barcoded 5' primer and J-beta primers. From the 5' RACE reads, TCRdb called clonotypes with MiXCR, one entry per CDR3 protein. The top ten clones hold under 9.5% of a sample with 600,000 to 850,000 distinct CDR3 sequences, approximately 25% of them seen once. These sequences were also reported in another study, on T cells of mothers and their children.

Sequencing was carried out using blood. The clonotype was recovered from a boy between 5 and 17 years old in good health. This chain joins TRBV24-1 and TRBJ2-2, with 9 bases matching TRBD1. This CDR3 is CATSDPGQGPGELFF. CDR3 in DNA: TGTGCCACCAGTGACCCCGGACAGGGGCCCGGGGAGCTGTTTTTT.